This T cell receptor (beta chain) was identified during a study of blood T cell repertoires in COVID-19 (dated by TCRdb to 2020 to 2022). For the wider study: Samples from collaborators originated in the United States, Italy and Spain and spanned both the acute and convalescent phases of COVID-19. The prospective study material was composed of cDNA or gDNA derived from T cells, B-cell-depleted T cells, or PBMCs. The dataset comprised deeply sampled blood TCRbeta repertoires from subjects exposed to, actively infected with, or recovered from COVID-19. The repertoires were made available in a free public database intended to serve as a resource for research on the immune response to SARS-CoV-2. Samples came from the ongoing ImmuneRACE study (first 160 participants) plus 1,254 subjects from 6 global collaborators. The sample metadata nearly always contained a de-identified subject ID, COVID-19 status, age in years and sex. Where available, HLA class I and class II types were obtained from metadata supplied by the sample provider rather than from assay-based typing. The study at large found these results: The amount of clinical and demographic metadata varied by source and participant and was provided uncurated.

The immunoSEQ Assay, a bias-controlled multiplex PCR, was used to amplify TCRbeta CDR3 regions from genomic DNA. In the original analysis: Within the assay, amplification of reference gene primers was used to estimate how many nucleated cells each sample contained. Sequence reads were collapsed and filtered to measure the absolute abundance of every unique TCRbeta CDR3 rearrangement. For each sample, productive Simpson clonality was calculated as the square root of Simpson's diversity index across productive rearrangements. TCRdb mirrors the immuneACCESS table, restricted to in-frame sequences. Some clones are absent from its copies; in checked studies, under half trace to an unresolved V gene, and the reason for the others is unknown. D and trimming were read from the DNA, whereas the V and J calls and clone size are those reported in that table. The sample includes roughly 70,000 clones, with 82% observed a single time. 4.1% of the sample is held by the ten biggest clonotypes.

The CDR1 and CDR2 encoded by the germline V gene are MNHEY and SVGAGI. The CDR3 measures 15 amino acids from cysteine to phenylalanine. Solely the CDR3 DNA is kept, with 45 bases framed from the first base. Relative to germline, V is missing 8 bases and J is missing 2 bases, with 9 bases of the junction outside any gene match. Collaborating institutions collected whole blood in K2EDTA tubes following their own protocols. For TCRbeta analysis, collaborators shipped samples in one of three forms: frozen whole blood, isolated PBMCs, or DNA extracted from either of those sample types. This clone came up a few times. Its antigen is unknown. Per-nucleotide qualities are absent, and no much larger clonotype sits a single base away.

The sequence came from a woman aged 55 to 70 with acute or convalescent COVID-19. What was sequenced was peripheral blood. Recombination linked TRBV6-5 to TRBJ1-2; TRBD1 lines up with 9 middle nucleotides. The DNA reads TGTGCCAGCTGGACAGGGGCTCTATTCAACTATGGCTACACCTTC. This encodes CASWTGALFNYGYTF.